The entry below gives a single T cell receptor (beta chain) sequence along with its context. The data derive from a study of T cell changes during pregnancy in multiple sclerosis. From germline, CDR1 is MNHEY and CDR2 SMNVEV (reference sequence). CDR3 length equals 13 residues. The ends were cut back, 3 bases at V and 6 bases at J, with 10 bases in the middle. Only in-frame clones appear in the TCRdb table, and some are missing; sequencing was by immunoSEQ multiplex PCR. The profile shows 40,000 or so clones, around nine tenths of them singletons. The sample was CD8+ T cells from peripheral blood mononuclear cells, taken in the first trimester of pregnancy. The receptor comes from a female donor with multiple sclerosis, enrolled in a pregnancy study. The chain joins TRBV27 to TRBJ2-3; D not certain. This CDR3 reads CASSFILSDTQYF. Here the CDR3 DNA reads TGTGCCAGCAGTTTTATCTTATCGGATACGCAGTATTTT.